This T cell receptor beta chain derives from a study of radiotherapy plus CTLA-4 blockade in lung cancer. Points from the study as a whole: Early blood T cell clone dynamics reportedly forecast response best, with interferon-beta. Among blood TCR repertoires after radiotherapy plus ipilimumab, tumor-derived clones expanded.

The protocol was immunoSEQ multiplex PCR, while the TCRdb copy is restricted to in-frame clones and leaves out a portion. The sample yields about 45,000 clones, roughly 73% seen once. As regards this clone: Its antigen is currently unknown.

V was shortened by 0 bases and J by 2 bases, with 13 bases between the two germline ends. This CDR3 contains 16 residues. Looked up from germline, CDR1 is SGHKS and CDR2 is YYEKEE (reference sequence). CTLA-4 blockade using ipilimumab, together with focal radiation, was received by patients with chemo-refractory metastatic non-small-cell lung cancer. The chain links TRBV5-5 to TRBJ2-3; perhaps TRBD2 as D (5 bases). Sequencing used peripheral blood, obtained from a patient treated with radiotherapy plus ipilimumab. The source of this sequence is a human donor with non-small cell lung cancer who had a complete response to radiotherapy plus ipilimumab. The CDR3 reads CASSLAPAVHTDTQYF. The CDR3 DNA is TGTGCCAGCAGCTTGGCCCCAGCGGTCCACACAGATACGCAGTATTTT.